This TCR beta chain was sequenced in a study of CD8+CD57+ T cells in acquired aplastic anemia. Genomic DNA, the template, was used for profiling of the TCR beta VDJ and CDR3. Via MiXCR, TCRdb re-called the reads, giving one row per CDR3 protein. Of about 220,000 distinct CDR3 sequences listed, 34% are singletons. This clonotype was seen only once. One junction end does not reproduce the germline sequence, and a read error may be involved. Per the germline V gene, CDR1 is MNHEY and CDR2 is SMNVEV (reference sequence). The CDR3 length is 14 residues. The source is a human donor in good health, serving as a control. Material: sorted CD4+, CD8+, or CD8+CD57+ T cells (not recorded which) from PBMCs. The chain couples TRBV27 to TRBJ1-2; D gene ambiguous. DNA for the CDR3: TGTACCAGCAGCTCCTCTTACCTAAACTATGGCTACACCTTC. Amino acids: CTSSSSYLNYGYTF.